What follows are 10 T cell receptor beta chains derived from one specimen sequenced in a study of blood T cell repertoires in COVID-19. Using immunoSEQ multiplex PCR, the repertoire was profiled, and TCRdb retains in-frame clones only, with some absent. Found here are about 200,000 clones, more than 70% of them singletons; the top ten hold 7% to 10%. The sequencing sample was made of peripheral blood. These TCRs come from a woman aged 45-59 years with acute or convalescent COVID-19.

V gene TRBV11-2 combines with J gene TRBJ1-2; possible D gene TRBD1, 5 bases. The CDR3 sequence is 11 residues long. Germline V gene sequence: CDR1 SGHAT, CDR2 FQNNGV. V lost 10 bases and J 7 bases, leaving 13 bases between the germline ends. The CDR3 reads CATPGIGGYTF. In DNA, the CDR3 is TGTGCCACACCAGGGATCGGTGGCTACACCTTC.

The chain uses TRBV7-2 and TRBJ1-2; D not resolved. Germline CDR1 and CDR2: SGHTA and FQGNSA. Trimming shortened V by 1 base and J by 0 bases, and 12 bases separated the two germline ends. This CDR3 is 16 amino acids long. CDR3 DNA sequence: TGTGCCAGCAGCTTAGTAGGAGGTCAAGCTAACTATGGCTACACCTTC. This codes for CASSLVGGQANYGYTF.

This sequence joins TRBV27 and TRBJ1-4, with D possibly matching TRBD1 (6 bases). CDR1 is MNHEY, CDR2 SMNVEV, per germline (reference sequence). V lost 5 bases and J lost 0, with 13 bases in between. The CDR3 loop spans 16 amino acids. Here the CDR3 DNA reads TGTGCCAGCAGTGCACAGGGAATTGCAACTAATGAAAAACTGTTTTTT. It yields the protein CASSAQGIATNEKLFF.

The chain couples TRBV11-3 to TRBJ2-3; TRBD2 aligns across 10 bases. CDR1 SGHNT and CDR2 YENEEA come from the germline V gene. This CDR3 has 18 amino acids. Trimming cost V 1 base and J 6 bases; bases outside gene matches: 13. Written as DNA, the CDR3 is TGTGCCAGCAGCTTAGGAATATCCGGGACTAGCGCGGGGGATACGCAGTATTTT. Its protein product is CASSLGISGTSAGDTQYF.

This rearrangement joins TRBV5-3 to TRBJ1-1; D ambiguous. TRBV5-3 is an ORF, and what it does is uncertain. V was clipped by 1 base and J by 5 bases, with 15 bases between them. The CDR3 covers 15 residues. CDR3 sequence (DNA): TGTGCCAGAAGCTTGTCCCTCCTCACTAGTACTGAAGCTTTCTTT. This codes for CARSLSLLTSTEAFF.

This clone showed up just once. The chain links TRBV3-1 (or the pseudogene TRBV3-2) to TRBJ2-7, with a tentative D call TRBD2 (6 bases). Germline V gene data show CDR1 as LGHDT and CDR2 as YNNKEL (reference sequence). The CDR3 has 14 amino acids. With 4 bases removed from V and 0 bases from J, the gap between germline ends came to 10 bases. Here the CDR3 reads CASSRRLVSYEQYF. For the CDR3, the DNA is TGTGCCAGCAGCCGCAGACTAGTCTCCTACGAGCAGTACTTC.

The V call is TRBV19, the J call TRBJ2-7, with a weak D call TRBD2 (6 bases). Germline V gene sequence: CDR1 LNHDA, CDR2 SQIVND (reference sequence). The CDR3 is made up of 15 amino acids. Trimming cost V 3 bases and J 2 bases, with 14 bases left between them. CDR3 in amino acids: CASSIQHGGTYEQYF. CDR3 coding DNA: TGTGCCAGTAGTATCCAACATGGGGGGACCTACGAGCAGTACTTC.

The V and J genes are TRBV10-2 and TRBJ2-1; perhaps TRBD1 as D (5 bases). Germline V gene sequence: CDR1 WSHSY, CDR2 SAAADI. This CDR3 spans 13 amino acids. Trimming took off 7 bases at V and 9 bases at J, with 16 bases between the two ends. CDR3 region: CASNLQGKGEQFF. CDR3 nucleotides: TGCGCCAGCAACCTCCAGGGCAAGGGTGAGCAGTTCTTC.

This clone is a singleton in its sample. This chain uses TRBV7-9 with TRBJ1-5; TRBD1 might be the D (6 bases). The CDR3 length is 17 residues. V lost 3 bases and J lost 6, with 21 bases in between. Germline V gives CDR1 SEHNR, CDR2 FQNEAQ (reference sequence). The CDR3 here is CASSFGAGVIQPQPQHF. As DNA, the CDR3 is TGTGCCAGCAGCTTTGGGGCAGGGGTCATCCAACCTCAGCCCCAGCATTTT.

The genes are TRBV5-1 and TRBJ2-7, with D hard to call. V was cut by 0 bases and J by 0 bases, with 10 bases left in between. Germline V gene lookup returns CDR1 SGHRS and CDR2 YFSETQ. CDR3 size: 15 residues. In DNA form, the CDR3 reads TGCGCCAGCAGCTTGGAGCCGCTAAGCTCCTACGAGCAGTACTTC. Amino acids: CASSLEPLSSYEQYF. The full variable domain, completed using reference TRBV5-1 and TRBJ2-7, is KAGVTQTPRYLIKTRGQQVTLSCSPISGHRSVSWYQQTPGQGLQFLFEYFSETQRNKGNFPGRFSGRQFSNSRSEMNVSTLELGDSALYLCASSLEPLSSYEQYFGPGTRLTVT.